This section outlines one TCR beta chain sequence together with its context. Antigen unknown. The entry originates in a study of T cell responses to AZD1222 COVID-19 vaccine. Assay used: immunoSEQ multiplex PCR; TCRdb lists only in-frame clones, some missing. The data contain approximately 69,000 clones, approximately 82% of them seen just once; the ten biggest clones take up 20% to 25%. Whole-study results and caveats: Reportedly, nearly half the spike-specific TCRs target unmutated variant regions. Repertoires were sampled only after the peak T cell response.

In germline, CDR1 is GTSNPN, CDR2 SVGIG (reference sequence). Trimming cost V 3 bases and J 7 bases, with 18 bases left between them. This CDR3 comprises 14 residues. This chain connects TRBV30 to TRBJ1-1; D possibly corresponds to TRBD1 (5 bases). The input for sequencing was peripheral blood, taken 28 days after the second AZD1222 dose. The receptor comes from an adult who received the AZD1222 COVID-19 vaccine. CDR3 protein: CAWSGDPGRGEAFF. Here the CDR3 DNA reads TGTGCCTGGAGCGGGGACCCTGGGCGAGGTGAAGCTTTCTTT.